This TCR beta chain comes out of a study of blood T cells in healthy people across ages (dated by TCRdb to 2013 to 2016). Looking at the study overall: In model experiments, template switching captured roughly one uniquely barcoded TCR beta cDNA molecule for every two T cells. The study measured age-related changes in TCR beta repertoire diversity using deep sequencing normalized with unique cDNA molecular identifiers. Four age groups were formed from the donors: young (average roughly 16 years), middle-aged (around 41), aged (under 70) and long-lived (around 82). Two additional independent replicas of 1 million unique cDNA reads from the same blood draw were analyzed for two donors (one aged 18 to 30 and one aged 80 or older). To avoid experimental bias, donors of different ages were randomly spread across the sequencing lanes. What the work shows at the level of the full study, not this receptor alone: As age increased, observed TCR beta diversity per million T cells dropped in a roughly linear way, and a significant reduction was already evident by age about 40. A strong correlation was found between observed TCR beta diversity and the percentage of naive T cells measured by flow cytometry. Compared with the aged group, more naive CD4+ T cells, fewer expanded clones and increased TCR diversity were shown by the long-lived group, suggesting age selection. Because the CMV infection status of the donors was unknown, age-related changes in expanded clonotypes may potentially have been confounded. Estimates of total diversity from one million sequenced T cells were regarded as lower bounds and underestimates. Because profiling used bulk unsorted PBMCs, naive and antigen-experienced compartments could not be compared conclusively.

Receptors were amplified or captured by 5' RACE. The sample was run on an Illumina HiSeq 2500. A second PCR of about 7 to 12 cycles was run with a J-beta primer mix and a sample-barcoded 5' primer. A unique molecular identifier was introduced onto each TCR beta cDNA molecule by a template-switch 5' adaptor carrying 12 random nucleotides. At least 2.5 million CDR3-containing paired-end reads were obtained from each sample. First-strand cDNA was synthesized from all RNA with the Mint cDNA synthesis kit, primed by a TRBC-specific oligonucleotide. Following uracil-DNA glycosylase treatment, all cDNA underwent a first 18-cycle PCR with the universal primers M1SS and BC2_uni_R. In the paper's pipeline: For normalization, 1 million high-quality reads, each with a distinct molecular identifier, were randomly selected from each sample. Reads sharing molecular identifiers were discarded rather than binned into consensus sequences. CDR3 identification, clonotype clustering and error correction used MiTCR with a Q25 quality threshold and the strictest error-elimination algorithm. A nonparametric unseen species model with Euler transformation was used to estimate a lower bound on total TCR beta diversity. The public reads were run again by TCRdb, first through fastp at Q25 and then through MiXCR, and only productive beta chains were kept. Each CDR3 protein gets just one entry, which takes the most common genes and DNA from the rows behind it. The authors' filters were not applied to this entry. Here the sample has about 1,500,000 distinct CDR3 sequences; 42% occur a single time. In total, the top ten clones hold roughly 7.9% of the sample.

This clonotype occurred a few times. No cognate antigen has been identified for it. There are no base qualities to consult, and no much larger clone falls within one base. The roughly 37 donors, aged about 6 to 100 years, were systemically healthy Caucasian individuals from Russia. Each donor gave around 9.9 milliliters of peripheral blood, collected into EDTA-treated Vacutainer tubes. Ficoll-Paque density-gradient centrifugation was used to isolate PBMCs, with at least 6 million per sample. Total RNA was extracted from PBMCs with Trizol reagent, with at least 5 micrograms obtained per sample. For every donor, flow cytometry on a PBMC aliquot measured the percentage of naive CD45RAhigh/CD27high T cells. The receptor was isolated from a woman in her late teens or twenties in good health. Sequencing was carried out using blood.

The CDR3 in this case is CSASAGLAGYEQYF. The bases read TGCAGTGCTTCGGCGGGGCTAGCGGGCTACGAGCAGTACTTC. The sequence is built from TRBV20-1 and TRBJ2-7; 8 nucleotides in the junction match TRBD2. The cysteine opens and the phenylalanine closes a CDR3 of 14 amino acids. The kept DNA is CDR3 alone, 42 bases in frame from the first base. CDR1 and CDR2, looked up from the germline V gene (reference sequence), are DFQATT and SNEGSKA. Here V drops 5 bases and J drops 3 bases, and the junction holds 9 bases not matched to any gene.